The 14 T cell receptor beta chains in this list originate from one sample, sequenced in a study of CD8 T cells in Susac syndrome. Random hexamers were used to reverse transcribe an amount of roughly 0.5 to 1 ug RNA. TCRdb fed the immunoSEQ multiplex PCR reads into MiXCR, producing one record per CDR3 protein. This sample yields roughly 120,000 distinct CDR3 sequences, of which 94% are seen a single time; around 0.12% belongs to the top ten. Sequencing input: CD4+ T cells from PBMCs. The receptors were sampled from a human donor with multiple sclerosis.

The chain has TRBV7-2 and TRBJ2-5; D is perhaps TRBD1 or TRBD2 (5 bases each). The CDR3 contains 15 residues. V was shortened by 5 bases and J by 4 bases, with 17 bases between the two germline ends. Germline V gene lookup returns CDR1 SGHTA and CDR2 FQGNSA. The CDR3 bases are TGTGCCAGCAGCCCTGGCGGTCCTGGGGGAGAGACCCAGTACTTC. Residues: CASSPGGPGGETQYF. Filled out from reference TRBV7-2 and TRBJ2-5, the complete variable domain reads GAGVSQSPSNKVTEKGKDVELRCDPISGHTALYWYRQSLGQGLEFLIYFQGNSAPDKSGLPSDRFSAERTGGSVSTLTIQRTQQEDSAVYLCASSPGGPGGETQYFGPGTRLLVL.

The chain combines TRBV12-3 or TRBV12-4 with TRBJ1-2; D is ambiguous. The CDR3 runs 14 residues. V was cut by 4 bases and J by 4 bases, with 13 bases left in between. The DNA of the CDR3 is TGTGCCAGCAGTTCCCCAGGCCCAGTCTATGGCTACACCTTC. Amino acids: CASSSPGPVYGYTF.

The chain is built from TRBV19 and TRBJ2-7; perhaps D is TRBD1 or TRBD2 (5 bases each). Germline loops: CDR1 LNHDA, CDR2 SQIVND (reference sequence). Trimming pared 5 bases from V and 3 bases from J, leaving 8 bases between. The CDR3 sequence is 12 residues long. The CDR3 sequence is CASSPGRYEQYF. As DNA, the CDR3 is TGTGCCAGTAGTCCGGGACGCTACGAGCAGTACTTC.

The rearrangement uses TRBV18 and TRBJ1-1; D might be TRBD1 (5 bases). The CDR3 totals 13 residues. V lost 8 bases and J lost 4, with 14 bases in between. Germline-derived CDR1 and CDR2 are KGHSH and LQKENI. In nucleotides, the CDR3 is TGTGCCAGCGGAGACAGTACCATCACTGAAGCTTTCTTT. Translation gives CASGDSTITEAFF.

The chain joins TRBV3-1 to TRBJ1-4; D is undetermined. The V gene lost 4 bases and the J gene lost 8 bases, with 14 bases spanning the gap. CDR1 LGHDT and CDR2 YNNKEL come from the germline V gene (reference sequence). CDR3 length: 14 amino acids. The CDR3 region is CASSPMVSGEKLFF. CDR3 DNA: TGTGCCAGCAGCCCTATGGTTAGTGGGGAAAAACTGTTTTTT. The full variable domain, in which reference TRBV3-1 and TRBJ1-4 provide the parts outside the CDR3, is DTAVSQTPKYLVTQMGNDKSIKCEQNLGHDTMYWYKQDSKKFLKIMFSYNNKELIINETVPNRFSPKSPDKAHLNLHINSLELGDSAVYFCASSPMVSGEKLFFGSGTQLSVL.

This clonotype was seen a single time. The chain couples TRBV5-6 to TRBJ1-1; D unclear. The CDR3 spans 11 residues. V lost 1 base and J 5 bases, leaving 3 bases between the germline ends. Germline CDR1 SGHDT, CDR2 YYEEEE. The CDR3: CASSLQTEAFF. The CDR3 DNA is TGTGCCAGCAGCTTGCAAACTGAAGCTTTCTTT.

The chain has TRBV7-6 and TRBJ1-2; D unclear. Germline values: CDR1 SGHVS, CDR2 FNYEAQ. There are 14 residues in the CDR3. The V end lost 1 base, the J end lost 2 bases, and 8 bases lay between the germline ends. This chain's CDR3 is CASSLGPGNYGYTF. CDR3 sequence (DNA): TGTGCCAGCAGCTTAGGTCCGGGGAACTATGGCTACACCTTC.

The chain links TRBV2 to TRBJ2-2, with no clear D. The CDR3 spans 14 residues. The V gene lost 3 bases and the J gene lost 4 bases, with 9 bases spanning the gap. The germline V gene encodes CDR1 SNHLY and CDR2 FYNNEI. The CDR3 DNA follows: TGTGCCAGCAGTGATGTTTTCCTCACCGGGGAGCTGTTTTTT. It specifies CASSDVFLTGELFF.

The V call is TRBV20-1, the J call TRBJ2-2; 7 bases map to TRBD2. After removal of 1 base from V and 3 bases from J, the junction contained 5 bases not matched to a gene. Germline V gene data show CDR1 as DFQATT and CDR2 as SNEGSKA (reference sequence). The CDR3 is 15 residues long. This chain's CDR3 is CSARVVLADTGELFF. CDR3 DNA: TGCAGTGCTAGAGTTGTGCTAGCGGACACCGGGGAGCTGTTTTTT.

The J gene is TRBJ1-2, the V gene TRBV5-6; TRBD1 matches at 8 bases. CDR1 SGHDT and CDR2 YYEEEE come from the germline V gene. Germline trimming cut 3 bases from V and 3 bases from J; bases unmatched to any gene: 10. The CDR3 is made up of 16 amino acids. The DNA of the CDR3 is TGTGCCAGCAGCTCTTTGGACAGGGATGGGGACTATGGCTACACCTTC. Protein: CASSSLDRDGDYGYTF.

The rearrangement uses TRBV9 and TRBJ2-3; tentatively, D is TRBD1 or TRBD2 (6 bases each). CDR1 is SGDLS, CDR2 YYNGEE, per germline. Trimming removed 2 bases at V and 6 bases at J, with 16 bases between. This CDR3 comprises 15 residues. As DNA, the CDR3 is TGTGCCAGCAGCGTGGAGGGGGAAGTCGCTGATACGCAGTATTTT. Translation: CASSVEGEVADTQYF.

The CDR3 sequence is CASKMSGNTIYF. In DNA form, the CDR3 reads TGTGCCAGTAAGATGTCTGGAAACACCATATATTTT. This rearrangement joins TRBV19 to TRBJ1-3; D is unresolved. The V end lost 7 bases, the J end lost 1 base, and 5 bases lay between the germline ends. Germline loops: CDR1 LNHDA, CDR2 SQIVND (reference sequence). The CDR3 sequence is 12 residues long.

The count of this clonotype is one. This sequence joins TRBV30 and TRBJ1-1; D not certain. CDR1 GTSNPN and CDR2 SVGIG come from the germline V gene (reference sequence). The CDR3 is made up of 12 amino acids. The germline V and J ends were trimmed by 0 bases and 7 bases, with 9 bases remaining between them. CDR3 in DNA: TGTGCCTGGAGTGTATCCCTCCTTGAAGCTTTCTTT. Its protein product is CAWSVSLLEAFF.

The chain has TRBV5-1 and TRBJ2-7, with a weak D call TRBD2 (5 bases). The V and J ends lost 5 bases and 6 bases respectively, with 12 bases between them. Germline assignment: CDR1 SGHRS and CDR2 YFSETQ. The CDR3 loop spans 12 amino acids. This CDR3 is CASSNPGGEQYF. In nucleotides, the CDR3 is TGCGCCAGCAGTAATCCCGGAGGCGAGCAGTACTTC.